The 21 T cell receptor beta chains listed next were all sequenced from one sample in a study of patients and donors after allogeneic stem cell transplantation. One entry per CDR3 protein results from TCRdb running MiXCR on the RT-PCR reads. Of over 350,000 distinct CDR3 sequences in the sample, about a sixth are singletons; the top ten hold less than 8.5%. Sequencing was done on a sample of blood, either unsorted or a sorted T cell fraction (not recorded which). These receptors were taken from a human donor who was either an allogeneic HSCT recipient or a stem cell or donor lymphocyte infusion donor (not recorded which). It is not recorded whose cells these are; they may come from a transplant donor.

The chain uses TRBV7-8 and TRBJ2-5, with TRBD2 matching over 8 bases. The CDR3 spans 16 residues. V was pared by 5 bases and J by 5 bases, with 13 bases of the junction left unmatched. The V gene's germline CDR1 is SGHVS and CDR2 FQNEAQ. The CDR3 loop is CASSGPGGPWSETQYF. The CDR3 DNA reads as TGTGCCAGCAGCGGACCGGGAGGGCCTTGGTCCGAGACCCAGTACTTC.

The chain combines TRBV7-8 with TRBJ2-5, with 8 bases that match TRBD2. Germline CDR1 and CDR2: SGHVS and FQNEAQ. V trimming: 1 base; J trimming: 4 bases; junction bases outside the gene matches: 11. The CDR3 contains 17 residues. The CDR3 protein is CASSLVSAGLAGETQYF. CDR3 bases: TGTGCCAGCAGCTTAGTCAGTGCGGGGCTAGCGGGAGAGACCCAGTACTTC.

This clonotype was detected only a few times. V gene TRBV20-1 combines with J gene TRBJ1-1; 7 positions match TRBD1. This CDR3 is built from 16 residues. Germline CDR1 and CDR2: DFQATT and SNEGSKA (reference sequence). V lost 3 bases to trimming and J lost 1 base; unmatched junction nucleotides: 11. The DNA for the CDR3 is TGCAGTGCTAGGCGCCCGGGGACAGCCGCGAACACTGAAGCTTTCTTT. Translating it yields CSARRPGTAANTEAFF.

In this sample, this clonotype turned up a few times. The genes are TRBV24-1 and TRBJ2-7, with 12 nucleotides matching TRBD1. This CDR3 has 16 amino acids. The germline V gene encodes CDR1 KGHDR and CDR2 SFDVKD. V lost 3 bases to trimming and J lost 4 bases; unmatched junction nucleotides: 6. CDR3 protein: CATSDTGTGGKYEQYF. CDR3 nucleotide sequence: TGTGCCACCAGTGATACCGGGACAGGGGGCAAATACGAGCAGTACTTC.

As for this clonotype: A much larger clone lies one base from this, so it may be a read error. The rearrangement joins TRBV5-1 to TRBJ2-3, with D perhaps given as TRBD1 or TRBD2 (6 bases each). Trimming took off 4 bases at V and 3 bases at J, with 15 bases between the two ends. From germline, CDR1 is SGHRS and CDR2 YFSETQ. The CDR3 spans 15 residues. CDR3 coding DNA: TGCGCCAGCAGCGCGGGGAACAGGGAGACAGATACGCAGTATTTT. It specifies CASSAGNRETDTQYF.

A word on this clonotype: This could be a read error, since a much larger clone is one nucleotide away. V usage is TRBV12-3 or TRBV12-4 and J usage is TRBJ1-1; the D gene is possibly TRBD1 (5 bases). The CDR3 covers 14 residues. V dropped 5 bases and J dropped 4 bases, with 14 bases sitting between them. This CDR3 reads CASSPFREITEAFF. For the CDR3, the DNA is TGTGCCAGCAGTCCGTTCAGGGAGATCACTGAAGCTTTCTTT.

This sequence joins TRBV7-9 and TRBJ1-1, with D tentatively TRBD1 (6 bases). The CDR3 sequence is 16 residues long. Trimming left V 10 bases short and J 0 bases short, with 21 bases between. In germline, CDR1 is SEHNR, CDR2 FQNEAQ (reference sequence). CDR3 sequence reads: CATSPGVGAMNTEAFF. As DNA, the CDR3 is TGTGCCACCTCGCCAGGGGTCGGGGCCATGAACACTGAAGCTTTCTTT.

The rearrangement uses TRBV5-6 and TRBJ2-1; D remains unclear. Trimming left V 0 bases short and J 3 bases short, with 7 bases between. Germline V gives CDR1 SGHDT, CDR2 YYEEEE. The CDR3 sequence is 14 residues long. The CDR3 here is CASSLELIYNEQFF. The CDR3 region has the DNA TGTGCCAGCAGCTTGGAACTGATCTACAATGAGCAGTTCTTC.

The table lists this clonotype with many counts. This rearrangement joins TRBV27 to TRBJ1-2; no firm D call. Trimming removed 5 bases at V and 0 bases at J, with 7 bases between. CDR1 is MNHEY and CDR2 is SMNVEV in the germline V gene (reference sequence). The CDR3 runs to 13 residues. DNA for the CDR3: TGTGCCAGCAGTCCCGGCTCTAACTATGGCTACACCTTC. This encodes CASSPGSNYGYTF.

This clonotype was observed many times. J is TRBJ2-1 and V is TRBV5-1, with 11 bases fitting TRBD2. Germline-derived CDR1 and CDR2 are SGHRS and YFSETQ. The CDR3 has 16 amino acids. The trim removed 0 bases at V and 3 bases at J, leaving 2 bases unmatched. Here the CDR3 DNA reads TGCGCCAGCAGCTTGGCGGGGACTAGCGGCTACAATGAGCAGTTCTTC. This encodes CASSLAGTSGYNEQFF. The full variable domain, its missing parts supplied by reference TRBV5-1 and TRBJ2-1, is KAGVTQTPRYLIKTRGQQVTLSCSPISGHRSVSWYQQTPGQGLQFLFEYFSETQRNKGNFPGRFSGRQFSNSRSEMNVSTLELGDSALYLCASSLAGTSGYNEQFFGPGTRLTVL.

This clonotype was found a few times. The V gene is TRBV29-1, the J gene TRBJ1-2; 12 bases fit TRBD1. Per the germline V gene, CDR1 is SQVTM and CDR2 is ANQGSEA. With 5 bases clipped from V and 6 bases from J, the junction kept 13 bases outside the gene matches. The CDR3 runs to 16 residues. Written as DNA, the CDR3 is TGCAGCGTTCCCTCTCCCCCGGGACAGGGGGCGAATGGCTACACCTTC. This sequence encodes CSVPSPPGQGANGYTF.

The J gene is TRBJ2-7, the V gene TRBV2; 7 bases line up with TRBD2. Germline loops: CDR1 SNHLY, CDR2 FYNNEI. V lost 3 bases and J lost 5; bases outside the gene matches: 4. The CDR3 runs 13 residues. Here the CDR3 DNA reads TGTGCCAGCAGTGACGGACTAGTAGACGAGCAGTACTTC. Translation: CASSDGLVDEQYF.

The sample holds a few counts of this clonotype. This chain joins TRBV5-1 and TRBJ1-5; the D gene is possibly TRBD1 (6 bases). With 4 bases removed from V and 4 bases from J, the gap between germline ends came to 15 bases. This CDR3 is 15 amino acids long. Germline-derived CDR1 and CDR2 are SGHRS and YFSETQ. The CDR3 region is CASSPHGGSNQPQHF. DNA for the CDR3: TGCGCCAGCAGCCCGCACGGGGGCTCAAATCAGCCCCAGCATTTT.

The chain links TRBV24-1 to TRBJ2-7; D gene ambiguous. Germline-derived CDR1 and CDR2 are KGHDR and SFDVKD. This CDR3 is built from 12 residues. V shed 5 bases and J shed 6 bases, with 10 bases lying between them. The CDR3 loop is CATSGHPGEQYF. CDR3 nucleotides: TGTGCCACCAGTGGACACCCGGGCGAGCAGTACTTC.

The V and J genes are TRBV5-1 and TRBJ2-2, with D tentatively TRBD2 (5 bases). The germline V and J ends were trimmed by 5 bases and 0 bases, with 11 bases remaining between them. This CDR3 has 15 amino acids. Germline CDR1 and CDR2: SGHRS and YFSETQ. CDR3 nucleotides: TGCGCCAGCAGGACGACTACAACGAACACCGGGGAGCTGTTTTTT. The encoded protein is CASRTTTTNTGELFF. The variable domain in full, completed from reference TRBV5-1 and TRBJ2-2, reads KAGVTQTPRYLIKTRGQQVTLSCSPISGHRSVSWYQQTPGQGLQFLFEYFSETQRNKGNFPGRFSGRQFSNSRSEMNVSTLELGDSALYLCASRTTTTNTGELFFGEGSRLTVL.

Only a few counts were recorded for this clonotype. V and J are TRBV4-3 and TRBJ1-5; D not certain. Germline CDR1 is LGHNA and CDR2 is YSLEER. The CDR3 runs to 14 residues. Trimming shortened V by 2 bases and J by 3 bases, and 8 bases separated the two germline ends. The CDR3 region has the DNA TGCGCCAGCAGCCAAAGGCAGGCCAATCAGCCCCAGCATTTT. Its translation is CASSQRQANQPQHF.

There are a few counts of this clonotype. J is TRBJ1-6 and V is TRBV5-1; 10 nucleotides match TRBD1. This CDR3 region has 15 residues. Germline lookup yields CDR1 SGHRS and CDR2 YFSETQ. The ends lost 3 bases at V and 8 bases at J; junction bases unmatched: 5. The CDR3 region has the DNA TGCGCCAGCAGCTCCCGGACAGGGGGAGATTCACCCCTCCACTTT. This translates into CASSSRTGGDSPLHF.

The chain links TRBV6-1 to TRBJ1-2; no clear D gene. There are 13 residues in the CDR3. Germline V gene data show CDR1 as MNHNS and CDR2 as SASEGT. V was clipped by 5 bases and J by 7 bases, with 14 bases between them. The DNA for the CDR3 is TGTGCCAGCAGTATATCCCTTGTTGGTGGCTACACCTTC. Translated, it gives CASSISLVGGYTF.

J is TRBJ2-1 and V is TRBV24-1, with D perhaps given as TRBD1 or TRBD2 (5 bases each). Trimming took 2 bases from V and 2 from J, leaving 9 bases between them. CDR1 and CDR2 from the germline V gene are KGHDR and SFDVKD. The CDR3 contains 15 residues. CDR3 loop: CATSDSLGAYNEQFF. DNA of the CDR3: TGTGCCACCAGTGATTCACTGGGGGCCTACAATGAGCAGTTCTTC.

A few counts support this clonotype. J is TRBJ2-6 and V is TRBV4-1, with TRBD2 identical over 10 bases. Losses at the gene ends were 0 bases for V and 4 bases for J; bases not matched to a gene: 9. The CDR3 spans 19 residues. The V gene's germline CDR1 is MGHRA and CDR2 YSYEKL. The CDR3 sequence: CASSQDRLAGPIGANVLTF. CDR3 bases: TGCGCCAGCAGCCAAGATCGACTAGCGGGCCCCATCGGGGCCAACGTCCTGACTTTC.

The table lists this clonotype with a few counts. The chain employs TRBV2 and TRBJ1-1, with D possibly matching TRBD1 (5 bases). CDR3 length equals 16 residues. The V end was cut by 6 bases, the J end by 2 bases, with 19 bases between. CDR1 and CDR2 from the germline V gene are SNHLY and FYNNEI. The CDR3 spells CASSLPDFGANTEAFF. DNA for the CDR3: TGTGCCAGCAGCCTACCAGATTTCGGGGCCAACACTGAAGCTTTCTTT.